The TCR beta chain under discussion was sequenced for a study of metastatic and nonmetastatic thyroid tumors. Methods used by the authors: The study took CDR3 differences across clinicopathological groups and made a distant-metastasis classifier for papillary thyroid cancer from them. MiXCR re-clonotyped the PCR reads for TCRdb. The V and J calls were not made by the authors but by TCRdb's processing. The sample lists around 32,000 clones; 7% to 9% were seen once. Study results and caveats: The reported finding was significantly higher TCR beta diversity in malignant thyroid tumors relative to benign nodules, in blood and tumor.

A note on this clone: The antigen remains unidentified.

No patient received treatment before thyroid surgery. This TCR came from a female donor with papillary thyroid cancer or a benign thyroid nodule (not recorded which). Some clones in this sample may be carry-over from other donors' samples. Input material: blood.

CDR3 DNA: TGTGCCAGTAGATGGACTTTCGTCTCCTACGAGCAGTACTTC. Amino acid sequence: CASRWTFVSYEQYF. J is TRBJ2-7 and V is TRBV19; D is perhaps TRBD2 (5 bases). The germline V and J ends were trimmed by 6 bases and 0 bases, with 12 bases remaining between them. This CDR3 is 14 amino acids long. Looked up from germline, CDR1 is LNHDA and CDR2 is SQIVND (reference sequence).